The T cell receptor (beta chain) under discussion was sequenced for a study of T cells in Graves' hyperthyroidism and ophthalmopathy. Study conclusions and caveats: Ophthalmopathy was predicted by the model a median of roughly 6.6 months ahead of onset.

Template material for amplifying TCR beta CDR3 regions consisted of RNA transcripts. RT-PCR in the first round (using the HTBI primer set) targeted the TCR CDR3. TCRdb reprocessed the multiplex PCR reads via MiXCR and lists one record per CDR3 protein. The sample contains more than 350,000 distinct CDR3 sequences, just under 15% of which appear only once. V lost 3 bases and J lost 1; bases outside the gene matches: 5. Per the germline V gene, CDR1 is SGDLS and CDR2 is YYNGEE. This CDR3 is built from 15 residues. This clonotype showed up just a few times. Its antigen is unidentified. The TCR comes from a woman aged 30 to 39 with Graves' hyperthyroidism. The sample consisted of blood. This rearrangement joins TRBV9 to TRBJ2-3; 7 nucleotides line up with TRBD2. In nucleotides, the CDR3 is TGTGCCAGCAGCGCCTGGCTAGCGGGCACAGATACGCAGTATTTT. This encodes CASSAWLAGTDTQYF.